A selection of T cell receptor beta chains follows, all from one sample in a study of PD-1 blockade in mismatch repair-deficient tumors. Using immunoSEQ multiplex PCR, the repertoire was profiled, and TCRdb retains in-frame clones only, with some absent. The repertoire holds more than 8,500 clones, approximately 85% seen once, with approximately 0.91% in the top ten. The sequenced sample was PBMCs, obtained 46 to 48 weeks after starting pembrolizumab. All receptors come from an adult with mismatch repair-deficient cancer. The CDR3 runs from the conserved cysteine through the conserved F or W. Fields, in order: V gene, J gene, D gene, clone size, CDR3 protein, CDR3 DNA. D genes are given only for firm matches. A clone size is listed for some rows: how often the clone was seen (once, few, many), or a class if it is expanded.

V: TRBV29-1
J: TRBJ2-6
D: TRBD1
size: NA
CDR3: CSVGGQGALGANVLTF
DNA: TGCAGCGTTGGTGGACAGGGGGCGCTTGGGGCCAACGTCCTGACTTTC

V: TRBV19
J: TRBJ1-2
D: TRBD1
size: NA
CDR3: CASRPRGWANYGYTF
DNA: TGTGCCAGTAGGCCCAGGGGGTGGGCTAACTATGGCTACACCTTC

V: TRBV28
J: TRBJ2-7
D: TRBD1
size: NA
CDR3: CASRGQGAPYEQYF
DNA: TGTGCCAGCAGGGGACAGGGGGCGCCTTACGAGCAGTACTTC

V: TRBV28
J: TRBJ1-2
D: NA
size: NA
CDR3: CASSLPGPLAGGYTF
DNA: TGTGCCAGCAGTTTACCGGGACCCTTAGCGGGGGGCTACACCTTC

V: TRBV29-1
J: TRBJ2-2
D: TRBD2
size: NA
CDR3: CSTGGMGTGELFF
DNA: TGCAGCACCGGGGGGATGGGCACCGGGGAGCTGTTTTTT

V: TRBV7-9
J: TRBJ2-2
D: NA
size: NA
CDR3: CASSGLGRITGELFF
DNA: TGTGCCAGCAGCGGATTGGGGAGAATCACCGGGGAGCTGTTTTTT

V: TRBV5-4
J: TRBJ1-2
D: NA
size: NA
CDR3: CASSTAAGAGGYTF
DNA: TGTGCCAGCAGCACAGCGGCGGGGGCGGGCGGCTACACCTTC

V: TRBV28
J: TRBJ1-2
D: NA
size: NA
CDR3: CASSFPGGRTQGYTF
DNA: TGTGCCAGCAGCTTCCCGGGGGGGCGGACCCAAGGCTACACCTTC

V: TRBV11-3
J: TRBJ1-6
D: TRBD1
size: NA
CDR3: CASSLAGVWRGRGQTPLHF
DNA: TGTGCCAGCAGCTTAGCGGGGGTCTGGCGTGGCAGGGGGCAGACCCCCCTCCACTTT

V: TRBV19
J: TRBJ1-4
D: NA
size: NA
CDR3: CASSIFPTGTNEKLFF
DNA: TGTGCCAGTAGTATCTTCCCCACGGGAACTAATGAAAAACTGTTTTTT

V: TRBV5-8
J: TRBJ2-4
D: TRBD2
size: NA
CDR3: CASTGRSWAKNIQYF
DNA: TGTGCCAGCACCGGGAGGAGTTGGGCCAAAAACATTCAGTACTTC

V: TRBV27
J: TRBJ2-7
D: NA
size: NA
CDR3: CASVRGYEQYF
DNA: TGTGCCAGCGTTCGAGGATACGAGCAGTACTTC

V: TRBV6-1
J: TRBJ1-2
D: NA
size: NA
CDR3: CASSEQGNYGYTF
DNA: TGTGCCAGCAGTGAACAGGGGAACTATGGCTACACCTTC

V: TRBV15
J: TRBJ2-3
D: TRBD2
size: NA
CDR3: CATRVGLAGVSDTQYF
DNA: TGTGCCACCAGAGTAGGCCTAGCGGGAGTGTCAGATACGCAGTATTTT

V: TRBV7-2
J: TRBJ2-1
D: NA
size: once
CDR3: CASSLVGGSYNEQFF
DNA: TGTGCCAGCAGCTTAGTGGGGGGCTCCTACAATGAGCAGTTCTTC

V: TRBV7-3
J: TRBJ2-3
D: NA
size: NA
CDR3: CASSLAGLTDTQYF
DNA: TGTGCCAGCAGCTTGGCGGGATTAACAGATACGCAGTATTTT

V: TRBV28
J: TRBJ2-3
D: TRBD2
size: NA
CDR3: CASSFGGSSTDTQYF
DNA: TGTGCCAGCAGTTTCGGGGGGTCCAGCACAGATACGCAGTATTTT

V: TRBV5-1
J: TRBJ1-1
D: NA
size: once
CDR3: CASRGSAGPELLEAFF
DNA: TGCGCCAGCAGGGGGAGCGCAGGACCCGAACTACTTGAAGCTTTCTTT

V: TRBV9
J: TRBJ1-5
D: NA
size: NA
CDR3: CASSVGADYNQPQHF
DNA: TGTGCCAGCAGCGTAGGGGCAGACTACAATCAGCCCCAGCATTTT

V: TRBV27
J: TRBJ2-7
D: TRBD2
size: few
CDR3: CASSLGLAGYEQYF
DNA: TGTGCCAGCAGTTTAGGCCTAGCGGGCTACGAGCAGTACTTC

V: TRBV15
J: TRBJ2-7
D: TRBD2
size: NA
CDR3: CATSAGLAGGHEQYF
DNA: TGTGCCACCAGCGCCGGACTAGCGGGAGGGCACGAGCAGTACTTC

V: TRBV11-2
J: TRBJ2-7
D: TRBD2
size: once
CDR3: CASSTSGRAYEQYF
DNA: TGTGCCAGCAGCACTAGCGGGAGGGCCTACGAGCAGTACTTC

V: TRBV9
J: TRBJ1-1
D: NA
size: once
CDR3: CASAAPAGGDTEAFF
DNA: TGTGCCAGCGCTGCTCCCGCGGGGGGGGACACTGAAGCTTTCTTT

V: TRBV2
J: TRBJ2-5
D: TRBD1
size: NA
CDR3: CASRDRGGQETQYF
DNA: TGTGCCAGCAGGGACAGGGGAGGTCAAGAGACCCAGTACTTC

V: TRBV7-6
J: TRBJ1-3
D: NA
size: once
CDR3: CASSLVPGGSTGNTIYF
DNA: TGTGCCAGCAGCTTAGTACCGGGAGGCTCGACTGGAAACACCATATATTTT

V: TRBV29-1
J: TRBJ2-7
D: TRBD1
size: NA
CDR3: CSVGTGAASYEQYF
DNA: TGCAGCGTTGGTACAGGGGCCGCCTCCTACGAGCAGTACTTC

V: TRBV5-1
J: TRBJ2-5
D: TRBD1
size: NA
CDR3: CASSLTRQGRETQYF
DNA: TGCGCCAGCAGCTTGACCCGACAGGGAAGAGAGACCCAGTACTTC

V: TRBV28
J: TRBJ1-2
D: NA
size: NA
CDR3: CASKLGGDYGYTF
DNA: TGTGCCAGCAAGCTCGGGGGAGACTATGGCTACACCTTC

V: TRBV28
J: TRBJ2-7
D: TRBD2
size: few
CDR3: CASSRLAGKTYEQYF
DNA: TGTGCCAGCAGCCGCCTAGCGGGCAAAACCTACGAGCAGTACTTC

V: TRBV12-5
J: TRBJ2-7
D: TRBD1
size: NA
CDR3: CASNLQGAGPEQYF
DNA: TGTGCTAGTAATTTACAGGGGGCGGGACCCGAGCAGTACTTC

V: TRBV10-2
J: TRBJ2-1
D: TRBD1
size: NA
CDR3: CASSEGQDYNEQFF
DNA: TGCGCCAGCAGTGAGGGACAGGACTACAATGAGCAGTTCTTC

V: TRBV4-1
J: TRBJ2-3
D: TRBD1
size: NA
CDR3: CASSQDQGADTQYF
DNA: TGCGCCAGCAGCCAAGATCAGGGGGCAGATACGCAGTATTTT

V: TRBV18
J: TRBJ2-5
D: TRBD2
size: NA
CDR3: CASSLAGGQETQYF
DNA: TGTGCCAGCTCACTAGCGGGAGGGCAAGAGACCCAGTACTTC

V: TRBV5-1
J: TRBJ2-7
D: TRBD2
size: NA
CDR3: CASSLVGTSPYEQYF
DNA: TGCGCCAGCAGCTTGGTTGGGACTAGTCCCTACGAGCAGTACTTC

V: TRBV9
J: TRBJ1-2
D: TRBD1
size: NA
CDR3: CASSGTGNYGYTF
DNA: TGTGCCAGCAGCGGGACAGGGAACTATGGCTACACCTTC

V: TRBV18
J: TRBJ2-3
D: NA
size: NA
CDR3: CASSPLQGMKDTQYF
DNA: TGTGCCAGCTCACCACTGCAGGGTATGAAAGATACGCAGTATTTT

V: TRBV5-1
J: TRBJ1-3
D: NA
size: NA
CDR3: CASSPGQISGNTIYF
DNA: TGCGCCAGCAGCCCCGGACAGATCTCTGGAAACACCATATATTTT

V: TRBV6-1
J: TRBJ2-3
D: NA
size: NA
CDR3: CASSGRGMSTDTQYF
DNA: TGTGCCAGCAGTGGGCGCGGGATGAGCACAGATACGCAGTATTTT

V: TRBV25-1
J: TRBJ2-3
D: TRBD2
size: once
CDR3: CASSDTGGEDTQYF
DNA: TGTGCCAGCAGTGATACGGGAGGAGAAGATACGCAGTATTTT

V: TRBV5-1
J: TRBJ2-2
D: TRBD2
size: NA
CDR3: CASSLSPSGSGGELFF
DNA: TGCGCCAGCAGCTTGAGTCCTAGCGGGAGCGGCGGGGAGCTGTTTTTT

V: TRBV28
J: TRBJ2-1
D: NA
size: NA
CDR3: CASSQDLRALSYNEQFF
DNA: TGTGCCAGCAGTCAGGACTTGCGGGCCCTTTCCTACAATGAGCAGTTCTTC

V: TRBV5-6
J: TRBJ1-1
D: TRBD1
size: NA
CDR3: CASSLRQGWTEAFF
DNA: TGTGCCAGCAGCTTAAGACAGGGATGGACTGAAGCTTTCTTT

V: TRBV18
J: TRBJ2-1
D: NA
size: NA
CDR3: CASSPEGRPLENEQFF
DNA: TGTGCCAGCTCACCCGAGGGGAGGCCTCTGGAGAATGAGCAGTTCTTC

V: TRBV7-3
J: TRBJ1-1
D: TRBD1
size: NA
CDR3: CVSSLRMGTGGTEAFF
DNA: TGTGTCAGCAGCTTAAGAATGGGGACAGGGGGCACTGAAGCTTTCTTT

V: TRBV19
J: TRBJ1-1
D: TRBD1
size: NA
CDR3: CASLGDRRSTEAFF
DNA: TGTGCCAGCTTGGGGGACAGAAGGAGCACTGAAGCTTTCTTT

V: TRBV9
J: TRBJ2-5
D: NA
size: NA
CDR3: CASSVAGQVGETQYF
DNA: TGTGCCAGCAGCGTCGCGGGGCAGGTTGGGGAGACCCAGTACTTC

V: TRBV7-9
J: TRBJ2-7
D: NA
size: NA
CDR3: CASSPLGGEQYF
DNA: TGTGCCAGCAGCCCCCTCGGGGGCGAGCAGTACTTC

V: TRBV5-6
J: TRBJ2-3
D: NA
size: NA
CDR3: CASSLAGLGRDTQYF
DNA: TGTGCCAGCAGCTTGGCTGGTCTAGGTAGGGATACGCAGTATTTT

V: TRBV30
J: TRBJ1-4
D: NA
size: NA
CDR3: CAWSPYGQSEKLFF
DNA: TGTGCCTGGAGTCCCTACGGACAGTCTGAAAAACTGTTTTTT

V: TRBV28
J: TRBJ2-5
D: TRBD1
size: NA
CDR3: CASSSAGTAQGTQYF
DNA: TGTGCCAGCAGTTCCGCCGGGACAGCCCAGGGGACCCAGTACTTC

V: TRBV6-5
J: TRBJ1-6
D: NA
size: NA
CDR3: CASSYSQGSNSPLHF
DNA: TGTGCCAGCAGTTACTCTCAGGGCTCAAATTCACCCCTCCACTTT

V: TRBV10-3
J: TRBJ2-3
D: NA
size: NA
CDR3: CAISVVGTSTDTQYF
DNA: TGTGCCATCAGTGTGGTGGGGACTAGCACAGATACGCAGTATTTT

V: TRBV6-5
J: TRBJ2-7
D: NA
size: NA
CDR3: CASRPTAGSGPYF
DNA: TGTGCCAGCAGGCCAACCGCAGGGTCCGGGCCGTACTTC

V: TRBV9
J: TRBJ2-1
D: TRBD2
size: once
CDR3: CASSPGLALGNEQFF
DNA: TGTGCCAGCAGCCCGGGACTAGCGTTAGGCAATGAGCAGTTCTTC